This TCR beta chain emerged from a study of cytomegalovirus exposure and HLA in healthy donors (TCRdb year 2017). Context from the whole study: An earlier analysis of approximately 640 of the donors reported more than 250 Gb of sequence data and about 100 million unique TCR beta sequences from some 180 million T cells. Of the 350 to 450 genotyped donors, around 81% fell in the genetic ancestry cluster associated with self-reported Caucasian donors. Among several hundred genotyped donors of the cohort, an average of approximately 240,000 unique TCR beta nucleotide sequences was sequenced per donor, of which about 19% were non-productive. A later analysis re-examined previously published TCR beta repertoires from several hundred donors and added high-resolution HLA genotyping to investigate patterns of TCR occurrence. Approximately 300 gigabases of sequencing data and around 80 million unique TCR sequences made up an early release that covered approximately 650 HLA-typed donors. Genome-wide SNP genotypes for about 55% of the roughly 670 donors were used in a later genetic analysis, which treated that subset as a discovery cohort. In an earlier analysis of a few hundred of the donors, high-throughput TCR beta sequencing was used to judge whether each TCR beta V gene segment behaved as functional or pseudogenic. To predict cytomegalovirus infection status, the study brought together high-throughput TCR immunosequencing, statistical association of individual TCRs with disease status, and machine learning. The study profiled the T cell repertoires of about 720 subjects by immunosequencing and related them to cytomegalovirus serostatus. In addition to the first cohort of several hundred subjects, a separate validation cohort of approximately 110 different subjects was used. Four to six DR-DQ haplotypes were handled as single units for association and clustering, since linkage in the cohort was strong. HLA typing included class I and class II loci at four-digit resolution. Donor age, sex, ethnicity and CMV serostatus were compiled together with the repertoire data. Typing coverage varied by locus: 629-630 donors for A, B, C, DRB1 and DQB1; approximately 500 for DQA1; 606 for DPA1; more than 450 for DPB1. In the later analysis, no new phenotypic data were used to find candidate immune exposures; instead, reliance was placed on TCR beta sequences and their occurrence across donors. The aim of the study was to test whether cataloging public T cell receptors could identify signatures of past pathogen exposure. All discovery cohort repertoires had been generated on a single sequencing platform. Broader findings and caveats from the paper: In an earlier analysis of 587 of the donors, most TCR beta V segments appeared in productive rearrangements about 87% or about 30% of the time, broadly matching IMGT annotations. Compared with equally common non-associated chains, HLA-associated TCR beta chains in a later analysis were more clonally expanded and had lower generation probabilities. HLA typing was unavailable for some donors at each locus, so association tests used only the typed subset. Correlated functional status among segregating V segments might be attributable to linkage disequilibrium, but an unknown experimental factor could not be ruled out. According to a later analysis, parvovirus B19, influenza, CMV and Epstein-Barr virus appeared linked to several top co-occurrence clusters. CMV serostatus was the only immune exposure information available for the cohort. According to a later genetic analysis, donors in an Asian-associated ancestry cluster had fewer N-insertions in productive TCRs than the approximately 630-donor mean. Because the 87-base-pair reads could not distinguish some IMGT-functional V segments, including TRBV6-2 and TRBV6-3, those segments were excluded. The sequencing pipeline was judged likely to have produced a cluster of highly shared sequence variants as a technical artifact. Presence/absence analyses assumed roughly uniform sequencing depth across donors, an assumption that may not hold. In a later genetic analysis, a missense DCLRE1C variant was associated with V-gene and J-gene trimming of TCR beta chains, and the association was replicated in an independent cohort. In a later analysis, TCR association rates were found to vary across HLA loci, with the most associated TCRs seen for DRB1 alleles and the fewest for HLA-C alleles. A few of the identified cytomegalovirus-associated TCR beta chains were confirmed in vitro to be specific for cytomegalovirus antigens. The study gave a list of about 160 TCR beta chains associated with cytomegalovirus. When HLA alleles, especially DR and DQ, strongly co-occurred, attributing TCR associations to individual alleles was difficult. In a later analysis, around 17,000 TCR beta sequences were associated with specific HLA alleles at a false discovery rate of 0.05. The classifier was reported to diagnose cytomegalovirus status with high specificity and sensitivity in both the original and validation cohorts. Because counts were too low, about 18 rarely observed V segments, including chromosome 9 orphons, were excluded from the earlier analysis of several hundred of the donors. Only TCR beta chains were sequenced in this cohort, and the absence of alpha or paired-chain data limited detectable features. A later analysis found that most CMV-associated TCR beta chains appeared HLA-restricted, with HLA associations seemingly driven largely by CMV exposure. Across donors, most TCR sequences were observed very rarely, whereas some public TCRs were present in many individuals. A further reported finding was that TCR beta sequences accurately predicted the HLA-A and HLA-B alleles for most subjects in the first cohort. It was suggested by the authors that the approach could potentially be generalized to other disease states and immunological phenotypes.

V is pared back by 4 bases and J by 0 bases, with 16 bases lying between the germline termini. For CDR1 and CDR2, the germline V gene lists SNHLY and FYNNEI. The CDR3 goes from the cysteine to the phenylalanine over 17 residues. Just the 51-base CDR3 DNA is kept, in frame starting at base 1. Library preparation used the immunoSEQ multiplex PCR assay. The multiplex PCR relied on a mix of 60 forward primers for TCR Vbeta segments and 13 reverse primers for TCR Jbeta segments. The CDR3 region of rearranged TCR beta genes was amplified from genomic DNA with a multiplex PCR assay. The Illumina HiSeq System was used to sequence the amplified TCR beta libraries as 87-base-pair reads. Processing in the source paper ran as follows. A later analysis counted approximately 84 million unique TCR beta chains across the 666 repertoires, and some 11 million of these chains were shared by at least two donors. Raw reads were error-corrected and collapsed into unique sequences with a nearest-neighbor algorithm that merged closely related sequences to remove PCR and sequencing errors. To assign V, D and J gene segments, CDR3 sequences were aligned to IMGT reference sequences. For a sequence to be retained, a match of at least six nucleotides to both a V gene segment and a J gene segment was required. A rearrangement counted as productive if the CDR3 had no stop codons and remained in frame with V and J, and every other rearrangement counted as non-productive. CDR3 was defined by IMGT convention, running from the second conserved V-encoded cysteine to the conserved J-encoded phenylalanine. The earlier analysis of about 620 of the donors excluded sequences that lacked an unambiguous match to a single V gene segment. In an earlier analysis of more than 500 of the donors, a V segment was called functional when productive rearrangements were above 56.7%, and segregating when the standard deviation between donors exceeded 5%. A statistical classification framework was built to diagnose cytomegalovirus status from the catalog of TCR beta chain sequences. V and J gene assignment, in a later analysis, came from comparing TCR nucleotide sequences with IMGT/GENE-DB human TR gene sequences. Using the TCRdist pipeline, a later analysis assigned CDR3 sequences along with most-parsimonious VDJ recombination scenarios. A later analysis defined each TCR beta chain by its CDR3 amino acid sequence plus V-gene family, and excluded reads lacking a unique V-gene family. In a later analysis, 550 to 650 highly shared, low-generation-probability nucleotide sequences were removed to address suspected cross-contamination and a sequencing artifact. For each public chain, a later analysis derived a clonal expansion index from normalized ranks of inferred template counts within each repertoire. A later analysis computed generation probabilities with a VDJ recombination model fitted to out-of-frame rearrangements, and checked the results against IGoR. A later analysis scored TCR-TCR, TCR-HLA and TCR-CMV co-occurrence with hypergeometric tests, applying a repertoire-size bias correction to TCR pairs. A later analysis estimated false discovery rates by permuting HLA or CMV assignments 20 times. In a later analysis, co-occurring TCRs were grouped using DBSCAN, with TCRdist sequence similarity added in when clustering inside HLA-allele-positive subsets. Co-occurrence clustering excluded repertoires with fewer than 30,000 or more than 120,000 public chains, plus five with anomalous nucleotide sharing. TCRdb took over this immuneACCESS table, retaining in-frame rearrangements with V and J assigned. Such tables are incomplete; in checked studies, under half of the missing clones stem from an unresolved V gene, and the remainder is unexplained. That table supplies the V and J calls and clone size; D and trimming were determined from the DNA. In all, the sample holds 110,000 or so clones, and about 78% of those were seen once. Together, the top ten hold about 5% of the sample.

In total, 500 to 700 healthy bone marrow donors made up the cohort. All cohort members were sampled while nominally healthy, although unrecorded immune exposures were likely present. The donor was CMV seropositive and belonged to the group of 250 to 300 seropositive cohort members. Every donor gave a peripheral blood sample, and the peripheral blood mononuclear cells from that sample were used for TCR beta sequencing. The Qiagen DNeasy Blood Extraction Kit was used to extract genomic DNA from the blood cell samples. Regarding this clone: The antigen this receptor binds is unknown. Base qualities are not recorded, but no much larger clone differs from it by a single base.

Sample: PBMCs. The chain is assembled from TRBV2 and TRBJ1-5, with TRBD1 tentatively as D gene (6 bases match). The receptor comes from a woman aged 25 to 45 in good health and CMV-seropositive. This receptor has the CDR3 CASSAFRTAYSNQPQHF. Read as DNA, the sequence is TGTGCCAGCAGTGCATTCCGGACAGCTTATAGCAATCAGCCCCAGCATTTT.